The clone carrying this TCR beta chain was observed a handful of times. This specimen comes from a study of tumor-infiltrating lymphocytes in oesophageal squamous cell carcinoma. TCRdb ran MiXCR on the PCR reads and lists one entry per CDR3 protein. There are some 15,000 distinct CDR3 sequences in the sample; 46% occur only once, and around 42% lies in the top ten. From germline, CDR1 is MGHRA and CDR2 YSYEKL. V lost 4 bases, J lost 3 bases, and 17 bases lay in between. The CDR3 is 16 amino acids. This TCR was sampled from a male donor with esophageal squamous cell carcinoma. The chain has TRBV4-1 and TRBJ2-3; tentative D call: TRBD2 (6 bases). Sequencing used blood. The CDR3 DNA reads TGCGCCAGCAGCCGGAGTAGCGTGGAGGGGACAGATACGCAGTATTTT. It translates to CASSRSSVEGTDTQYF.